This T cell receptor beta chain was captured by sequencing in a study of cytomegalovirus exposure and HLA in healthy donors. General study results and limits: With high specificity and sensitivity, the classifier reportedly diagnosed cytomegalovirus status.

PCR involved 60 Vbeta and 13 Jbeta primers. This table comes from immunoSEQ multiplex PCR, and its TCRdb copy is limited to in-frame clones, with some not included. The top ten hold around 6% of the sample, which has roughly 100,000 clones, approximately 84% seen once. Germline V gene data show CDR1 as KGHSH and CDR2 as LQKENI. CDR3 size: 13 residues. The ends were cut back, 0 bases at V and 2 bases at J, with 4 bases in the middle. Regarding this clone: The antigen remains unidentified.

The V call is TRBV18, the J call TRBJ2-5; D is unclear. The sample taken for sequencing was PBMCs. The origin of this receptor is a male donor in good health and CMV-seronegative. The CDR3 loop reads CASSPPLQETQYF. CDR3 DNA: TGTGCCAGCTCACCACCGTTACAAGAGACCCAGTACTTC.